This entry describes one TCR beta chain. This clone has just one count. Its antigen has not been determined. Base-call qualities are not available, and no considerably larger clone is one nucleotide away. The sample's time point label, decoded: sample from adult after SARS-CoV-2 infection, after symptom onset. A couple of convalescent COVID-19 patients, sampled after symptom onset from adults with prior SARS-CoV-2 infection, were also TCR-sequenced for comparison. The CDR3 regions of human TCRbeta chains were analyzed by immunosequencing. The authors' analysis ran thus. TCRs in the repertoires were compared against a reference library of SARS-CoV-2-specific TCRs that had been generated with the MIRA antigen-specificity platform. Breadth meant the fraction of unique TCRs that were SARS-CoV-2-associated, whereas depth meant the fraction of total T cells that were SARS-CoV-2-associated. Each spike-specific TCR was assigned to its reactive spike region and to a CD4 or CD8 class using the MIRA data. Log10-transformed breadth and depth values were compared by one-way ANOVA with Sidak's multiple comparisons tests. TCRdb's version of the immuneACCESS table is confined to in-frame rearrangements and falls short of the full clone set. An unresolved V gene accounts for under half of the shortfall where checked; the remainder is of unknown origin. The V and J calls and clone size are taken from that table; D and trimming were inferred from the DNA. The sample has some 150,000 clones on record, approximately 91% of them singletons. Approximately 7% of the sample lies in the top ten.

These data are taken from a study of T cell responses to AZD1222 COVID-19 vaccine (dated by TCRdb to about 2021). Regarding the complete study: TCR sequencing covered some 250 trial participants: approximately 200 given two doses of AZD1222 and approximately 25 given two doses of MenACWY control vaccine. Enrollment into the trials was organized by age into subgroups of 18-55, 56-69 and 70-plus years, and those subgroups contained about 150, 27 and 61 TCR-sequenced participants, respectively. The study at large found these results: Epitopes outside the regions mutated in the B.1.351 and B.1.1.7 variants were reportedly recognized by nearly half of the unique spike-specific TCRs. The vaccine-associated CD4 TCRs covered the entire spike protein, and the dominant responses fell in regions 160-218 and 743-854. The 56-69-year group was small, and its depth increase did not reach significance, likely because of low power. Because no day 14 peak-response samples were available, repertoires were characterized only after the peak T cell response. Conclusions about previously exposed vaccinees are limited, since just six or seven AZD1222 recipients were seropositive for SARS-CoV-2 at baseline. Spike-specific TCR breadth and depth rose significantly after two AZD1222 doses compared with day 0 and with MenACWY recipients. Participants were mostly white British and included more females than males, and it was suggested by the authors that clonal diversity may have been underestimated.

Cut back by 0 bases and 3 bases, the V and J ends lie 10 bases apart. The CDR3 starts with the cysteine, ends with the phenylalanine, and has 14 residues. The sequence is cut down to CDR3 DNA, 42 bases in frame from base 1. Taken from the germline V gene, the CDR1 and CDR2 loops are SGDLS and YYNGEE. The receptor was isolated from an adult who had recovered from COVID-19. The source material was peripheral blood, sampled after recovery from COVID-19. The chain is assembled from TRBV9 and TRBJ2-7, and the D gene may be TRBD1, 6 bases matching. The CDR3 is CASSVGGTIYEQYF. At the DNA level, the sequence is TGTGCCAGCAGCGTAGGAGGGACAATCTACGAGCAGTACTTC.